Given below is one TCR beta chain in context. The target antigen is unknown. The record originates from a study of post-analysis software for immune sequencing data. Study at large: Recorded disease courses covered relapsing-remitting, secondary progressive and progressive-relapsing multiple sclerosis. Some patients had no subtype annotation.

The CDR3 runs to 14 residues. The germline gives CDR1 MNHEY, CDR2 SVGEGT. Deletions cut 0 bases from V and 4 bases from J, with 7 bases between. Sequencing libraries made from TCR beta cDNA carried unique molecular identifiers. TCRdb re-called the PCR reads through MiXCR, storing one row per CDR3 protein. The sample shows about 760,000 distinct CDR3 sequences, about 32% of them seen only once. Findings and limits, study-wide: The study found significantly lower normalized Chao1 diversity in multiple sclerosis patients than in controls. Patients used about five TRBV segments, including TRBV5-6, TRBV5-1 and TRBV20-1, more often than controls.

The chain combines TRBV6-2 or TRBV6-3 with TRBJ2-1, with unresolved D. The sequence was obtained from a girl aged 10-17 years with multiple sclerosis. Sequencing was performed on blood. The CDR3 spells CASSYSRIYNEQFF. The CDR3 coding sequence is TGTGCCAGCAGTTACTCGAGGATTTACAATGAGCAGTTCTTC.